Listed here are 3 T cell receptor beta chains from one sample, sequenced in a study of T cell responses to AZD1222 COVID-19 vaccine. Here immunoSEQ multiplex PCR was the method, and the copy in TCRdb shows in-frame clones only, minus some. Altogether approximately 150,000 clones are present, more than 70% being singletons, with the ten largest covering around 2.1%. Sample: peripheral blood, taken on day 0 of AZD1222 vaccination. These receptors originate from an adult in good health.

This chain links TRBV29-1 with TRBJ2-7; TRBD1 might be the D (5 bases). V was pared by 4 bases and J by 2 bases, with 12 bases between. The CDR3 is 13 residues long. The germline V gene encodes CDR1 SQVTM and CDR2 ANQGSEA. CDR3 sequence reads: CSVVWGLAYEQYF. CDR3 nucleotides: TGCAGCGTTGTCTGGGGCCTCGCCTACGAGCAGTACTTC.

With respect to this clone: One end of the junction is discordant with germline, which a read error may explain. The J gene is TRBJ2-4, the V gene TRBV6-5, with 9 bases fitting TRBD1. Germline loops: CDR1 MNHEY, CDR2 SVGAGI. The length of the CDR3 is 12 residues. Here the CDR3 reads CASSHTRQGEVF. The DNA for the CDR3 is TGTGCCAGCAGTCACACTAGACAGGGGGAAGTCTTC.

The chain carries TRBV6-4 and TRBJ1-5; 9 bases map to TRBD1. The CDR3 is 14 residues long. J lost 6 bases, V lost 3 bases, and 3 bases had no gene match. CDR1 is MRHNA and CDR2 is SNTAGT in the germline V gene. The CDR3 region has the DNA TGTGCCAGCAGTGAGGGACAGGGAAGTCAGCCCCAGCATTTT. Its protein is CASSEGQGSQPQHF.